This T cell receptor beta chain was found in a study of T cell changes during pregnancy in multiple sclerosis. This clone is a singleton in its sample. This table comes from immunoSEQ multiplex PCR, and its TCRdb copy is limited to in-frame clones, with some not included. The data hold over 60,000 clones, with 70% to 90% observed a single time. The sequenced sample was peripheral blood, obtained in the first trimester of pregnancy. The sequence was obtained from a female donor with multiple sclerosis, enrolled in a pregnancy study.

The CDR3 loop is CASSPQGRGEQYF. The CDR3 DNA is TGTGCCAGCAGCCCCCAAGGCAGGGGGGAGCAGTACTTC. V is TRBV9 and J is TRBJ2-7, with TRBD1 matching over 7 bases. The CDR3 consists of 13 residues. V gave up 4 bases and J gave up 7 bases; unmatched junction bases: 8. The germline gives CDR1 SGDLS, CDR2 YYNGEE.